Sequencing of this T cell receptor beta chain was carried out in a study of blood T cell repertoires in COVID-19. Study context: Collection of acute and convalescent COVID-19 samples took place in the United States, Italy and Spain. In each case, the material was cDNA or gDNA derived from T cells, B-cell-depleted T cells, or PBMCs.

The V segment lost 1 base and the J segment 5 bases; nucleotides outside the gene matches: 7. The length of the CDR3 is 16 residues. The V gene's germline CDR1 is LGHDT and CDR2 YNNKEL (reference sequence). Per the original data handling: Scientists estimated how many nucleated cells there were by amplifying reference gene primers. Profiled with immunoSEQ multiplex PCR; TCRdb holds only in-frame clones, not every one. That table supplies the V and J calls and clone size; D and trimming were determined from the DNA. The table shows about 200,000 clones, with over 70% occurring only once. The chain links TRBV3-1 (or the pseudogene TRBV3-2) to TRBJ2-2, with 7 bases that match TRBD1. This receptor was taken from a woman aged 80 or over with acute or convalescent COVID-19. Sequencing was carried out using peripheral blood. CDR3 bases: TGTGCCAGCAGCCAAGTGTTAGTCAGGGGGACCGGGGAGCTGTTTTTT. As protein: CASSQVLVRGTGELFF.